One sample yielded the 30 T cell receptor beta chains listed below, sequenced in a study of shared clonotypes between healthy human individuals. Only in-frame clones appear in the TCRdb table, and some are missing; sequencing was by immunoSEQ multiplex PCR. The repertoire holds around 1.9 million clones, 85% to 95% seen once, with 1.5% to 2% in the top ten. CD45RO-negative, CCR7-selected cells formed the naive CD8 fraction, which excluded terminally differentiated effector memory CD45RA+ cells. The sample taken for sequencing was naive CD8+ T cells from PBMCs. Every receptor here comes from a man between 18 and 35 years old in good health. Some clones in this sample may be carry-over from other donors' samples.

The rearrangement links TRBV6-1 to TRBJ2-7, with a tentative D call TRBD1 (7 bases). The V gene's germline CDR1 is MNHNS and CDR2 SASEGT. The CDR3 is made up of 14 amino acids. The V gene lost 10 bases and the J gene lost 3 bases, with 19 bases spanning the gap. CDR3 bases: TGTGCCAACCAGGGGGACGGAGGGGACTACGAGCAGTACTTC. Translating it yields CANQGDGGDYEQYF.

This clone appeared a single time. CDR3 sequence reads: CASSMTSASEQYF. In nucleotides, the CDR3 is TGTGCCAGCAGTATGACTAGCGCGTCCGAGCAGTACTTC. The chain joins TRBV2 to TRBJ2-7, with 8 positions matching TRBD2. From germline, CDR1 is SNHLY and CDR2 FYNNEI. J was trimmed by 6 bases and V by 5 bases; bases with no gene match: 6. The CDR3 runs to 13 residues. Full variable domain (outside the CDR3, taken from reference TRBV2 and TRBJ2-7): EPEVTQTPSHQVTQMGQEVILRCVPISNHLYFYWYRQILGQKVEFLVSFYNNEISEKSEIFDDQFSVERPDGSNFTLKIRSTKLEDSAMYFCASSMTSASEQYFGPGTRLTVT.

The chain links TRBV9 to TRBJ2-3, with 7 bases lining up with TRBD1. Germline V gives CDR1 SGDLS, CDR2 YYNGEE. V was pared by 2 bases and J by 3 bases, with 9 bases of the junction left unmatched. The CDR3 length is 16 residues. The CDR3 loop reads CASSVQQGFVTDTQYF. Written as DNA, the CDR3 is TGTGCCAGCAGCGTCCAACAGGGGTTCGTGACAGATACGCAGTATTTT.

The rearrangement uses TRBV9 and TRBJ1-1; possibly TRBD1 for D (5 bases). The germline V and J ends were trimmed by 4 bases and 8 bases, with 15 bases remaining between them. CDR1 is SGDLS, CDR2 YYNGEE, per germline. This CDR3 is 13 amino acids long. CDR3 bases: TGTGCCAGCAGCTCCCATCTTCGGGACGAAGCTTTCTTT. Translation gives CASSSHLRDEAFF.

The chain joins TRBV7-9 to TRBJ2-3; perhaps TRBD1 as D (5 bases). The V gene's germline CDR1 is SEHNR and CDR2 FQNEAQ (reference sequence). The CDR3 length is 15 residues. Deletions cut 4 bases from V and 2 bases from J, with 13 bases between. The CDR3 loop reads CASSSSDIFTDTQYF. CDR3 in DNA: TGTGCCAGCAGCTCTTCGGACATCTTCACAGATACGCAGTATTTT.

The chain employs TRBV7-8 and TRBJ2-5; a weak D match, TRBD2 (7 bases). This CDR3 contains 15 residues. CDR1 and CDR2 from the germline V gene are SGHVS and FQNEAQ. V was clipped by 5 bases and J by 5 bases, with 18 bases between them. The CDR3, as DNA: TGTGCCAGCAGCCCCACCGGGGGGCGATGGGAGACCCAGTACTTC. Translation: CASSPTGGRWETQYF.

CDR3 region: CASSFRTPSSYEQYF. The CDR3 DNA follows: TGCGCCAGCAGCTTCAGGACACCGAGCTCCTACGAGCAGTACTTC. This sequence joins TRBV5-1 and TRBJ2-7; the D gene is possibly TRBD1 (5 bases). V was trimmed by 2 bases and J by 0 bases, leaving 12 bases between them. In germline, CDR1 is SGHRS, CDR2 YFSETQ. This CDR3 contains 15 residues. The entire variable domain, with the rest obtained from reference TRBV5-1 and TRBJ2-7, is as follows: KAGVTQTPRYLIKTRGQQVTLSCSPISGHRSVSWYQQTPGQGLQFLFEYFSETQRNKGNFPGRFSGRQFSNSRSEMNVSTLELGDSALYLCASSFRTPSSYEQYFGPGTRLTVT.

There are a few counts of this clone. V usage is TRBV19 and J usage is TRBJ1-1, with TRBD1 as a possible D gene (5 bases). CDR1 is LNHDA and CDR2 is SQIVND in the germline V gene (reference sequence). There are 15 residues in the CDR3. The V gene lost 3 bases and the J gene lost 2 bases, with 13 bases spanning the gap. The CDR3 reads CASSIRYGANTEAFF. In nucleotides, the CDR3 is TGTGCCAGTAGTATTCGGTACGGGGCCAACACTGAAGCTTTCTTT.

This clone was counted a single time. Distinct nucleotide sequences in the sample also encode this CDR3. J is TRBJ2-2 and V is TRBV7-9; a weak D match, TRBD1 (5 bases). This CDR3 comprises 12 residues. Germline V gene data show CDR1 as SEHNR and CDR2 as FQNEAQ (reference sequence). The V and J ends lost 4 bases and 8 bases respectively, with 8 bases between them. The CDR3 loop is CASSWGSGELFF. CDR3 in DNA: TGTGCCAGCAGCTGGGGCTCGGGGGAGCTGTTTTTT.

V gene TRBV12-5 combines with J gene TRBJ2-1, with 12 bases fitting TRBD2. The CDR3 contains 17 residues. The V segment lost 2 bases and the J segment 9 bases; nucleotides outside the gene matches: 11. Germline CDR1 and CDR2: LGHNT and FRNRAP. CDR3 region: CASGLLSSSGRVGEQFF. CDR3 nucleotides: TGTGCTAGTGGTTTGTTGTCGTCTAGCGGGAGGGTGGGTGAGCAGTTCTTC.

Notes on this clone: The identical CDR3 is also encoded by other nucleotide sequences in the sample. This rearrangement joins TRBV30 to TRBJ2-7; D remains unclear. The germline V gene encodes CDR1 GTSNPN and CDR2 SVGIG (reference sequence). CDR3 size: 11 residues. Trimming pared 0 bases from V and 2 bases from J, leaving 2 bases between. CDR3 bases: TGTGCCTGGAGTGTACCCTACGAGCAGTACTTC. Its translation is CAWSVPYEQYF. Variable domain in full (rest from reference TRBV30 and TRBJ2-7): SQTIHQWPATLVQPVGSPLSLECTVEGTSNPNLYWYRQAAGRGLQLLFYSVGIGQISSEVPQNLSASRPQDRQFILSSKKLLLSDSGFYLCAWSVPYEQYFGPGTRLTVT.

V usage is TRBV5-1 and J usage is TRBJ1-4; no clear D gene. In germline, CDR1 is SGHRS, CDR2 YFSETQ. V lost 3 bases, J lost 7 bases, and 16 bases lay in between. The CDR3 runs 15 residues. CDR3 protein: CASSSSRERPEKLFF. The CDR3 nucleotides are TGCGCCAGCAGCTCGTCCCGGGAGCGCCCTGAAAAACTGTTTTTT.

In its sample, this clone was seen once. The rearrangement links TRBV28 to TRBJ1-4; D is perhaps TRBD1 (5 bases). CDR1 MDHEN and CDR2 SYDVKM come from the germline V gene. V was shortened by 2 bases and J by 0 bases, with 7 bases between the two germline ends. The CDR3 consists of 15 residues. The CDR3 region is CASSLTQATNEKLFF. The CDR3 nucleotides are TGTGCCAGCAGTTTAACACAGGCAACTAATGAAAAACTGTTTTTT.

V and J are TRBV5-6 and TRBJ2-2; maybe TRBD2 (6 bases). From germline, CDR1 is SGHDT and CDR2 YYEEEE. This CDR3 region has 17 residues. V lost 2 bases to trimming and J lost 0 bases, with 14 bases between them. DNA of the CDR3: TGTGCCAGCAGCTTCTATTGGAGGGATACGAACACCGGGGAGCTGTTTTTT. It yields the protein CASSFYWRDTNTGELFF.

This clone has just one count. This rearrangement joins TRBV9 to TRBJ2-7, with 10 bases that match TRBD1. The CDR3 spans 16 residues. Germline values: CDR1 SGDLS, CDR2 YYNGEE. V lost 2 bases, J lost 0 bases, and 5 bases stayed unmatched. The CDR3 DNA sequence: TGTGCCAGCAGCGTGGGACAGGGGATAGGCTCCTACGAGCAGTACTTC. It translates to CASSVGQGIGSYEQYF.

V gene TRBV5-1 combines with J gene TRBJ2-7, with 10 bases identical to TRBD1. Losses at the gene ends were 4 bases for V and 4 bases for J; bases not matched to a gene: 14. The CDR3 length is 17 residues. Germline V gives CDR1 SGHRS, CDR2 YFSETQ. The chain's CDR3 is CASSPGQGETNSYEQYF. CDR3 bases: TGCGCCAGCAGCCCCGGACAGGGGGAGACCAACAGTTACGAGCAGTACTTC.

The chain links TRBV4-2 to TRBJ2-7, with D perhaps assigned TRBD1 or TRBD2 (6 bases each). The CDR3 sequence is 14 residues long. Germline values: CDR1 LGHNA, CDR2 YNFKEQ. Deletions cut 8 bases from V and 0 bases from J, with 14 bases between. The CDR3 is CASGGRQDSYEQYF. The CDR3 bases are TGTGCCAGCGGGGGGAGACAGGACTCCTACGAGCAGTACTTC.

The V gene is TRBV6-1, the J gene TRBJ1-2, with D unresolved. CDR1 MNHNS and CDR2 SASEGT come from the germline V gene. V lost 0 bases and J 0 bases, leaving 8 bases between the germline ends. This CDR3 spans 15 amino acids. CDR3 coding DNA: TGTGCCAGCAGTGAAGCGCCGGGAGCTAACTATGGCTACACCTTC. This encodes CASSEAPGANYGYTF.

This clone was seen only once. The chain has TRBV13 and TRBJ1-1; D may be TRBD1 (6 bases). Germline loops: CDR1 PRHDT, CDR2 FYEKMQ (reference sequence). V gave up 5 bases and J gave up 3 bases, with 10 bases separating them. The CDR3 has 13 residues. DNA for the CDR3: TGTGCCAGCAGCCCATCAGGGGACACTGAAGCTTTCTTT. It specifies CASSPSGDTEAFF.

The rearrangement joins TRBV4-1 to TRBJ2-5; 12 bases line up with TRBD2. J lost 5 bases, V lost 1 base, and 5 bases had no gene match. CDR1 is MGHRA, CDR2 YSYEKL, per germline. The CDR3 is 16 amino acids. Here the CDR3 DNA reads TGCGCCAGCAGCCAAGGACTAGCGGGAGTCGGGGAGACCCAGTACTTC. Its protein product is CASSQGLAGVGETQYF.

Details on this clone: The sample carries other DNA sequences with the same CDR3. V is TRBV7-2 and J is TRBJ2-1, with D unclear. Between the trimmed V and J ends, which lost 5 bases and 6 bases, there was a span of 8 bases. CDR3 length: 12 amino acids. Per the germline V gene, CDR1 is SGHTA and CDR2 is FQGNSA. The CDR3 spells CASSPRTNEQFF. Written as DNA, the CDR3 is TGTGCCAGCAGCCCTCGTACCAATGAGCAGTTCTTC.

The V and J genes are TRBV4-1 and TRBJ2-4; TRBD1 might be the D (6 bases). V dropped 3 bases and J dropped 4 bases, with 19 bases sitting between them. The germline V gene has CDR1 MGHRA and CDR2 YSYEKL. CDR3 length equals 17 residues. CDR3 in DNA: TGCGCCAGCAGCCACCCCGGACAAGGGGGTTTTAAAAACATTCAGTACTTC. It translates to CASSHPGQGGFKNIQYF.

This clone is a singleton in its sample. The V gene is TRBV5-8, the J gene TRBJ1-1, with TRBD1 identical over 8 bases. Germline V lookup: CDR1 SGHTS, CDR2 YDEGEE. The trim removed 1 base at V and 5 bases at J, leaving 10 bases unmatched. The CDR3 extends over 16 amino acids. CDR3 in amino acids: CASSLTLRQGRTEAFF. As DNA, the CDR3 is TGTGCCAGCAGCTTGACCCTTCGACAGGGGAGGACTGAAGCTTTCTTT.

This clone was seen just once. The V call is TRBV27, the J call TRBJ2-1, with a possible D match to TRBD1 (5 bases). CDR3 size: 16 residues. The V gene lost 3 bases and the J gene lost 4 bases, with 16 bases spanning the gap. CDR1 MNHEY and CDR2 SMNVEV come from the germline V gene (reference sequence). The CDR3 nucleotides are TGTGCCAGCAGTTTGATAGCAGGGTTAAGGTACAATGAGCAGTTCTTC. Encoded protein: CASSLIAGLRYNEQFF.

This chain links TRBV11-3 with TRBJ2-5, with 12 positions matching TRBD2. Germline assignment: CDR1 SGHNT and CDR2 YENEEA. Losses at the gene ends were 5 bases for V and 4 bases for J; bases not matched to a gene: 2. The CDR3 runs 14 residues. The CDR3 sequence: CASSPGLAGETQYF. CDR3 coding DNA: TGTGCCAGCAGCCCGGGACTAGCGGGAGAGACCCAGTACTTC.

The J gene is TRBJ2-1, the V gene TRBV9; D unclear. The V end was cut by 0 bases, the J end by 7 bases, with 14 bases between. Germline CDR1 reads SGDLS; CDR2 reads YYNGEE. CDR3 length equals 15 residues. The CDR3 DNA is TGTGCCAGCAGCGTAGATCCGGAGTCTGGGAATGAGCAGTTCTTC. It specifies CASSVDPESGNEQFF.

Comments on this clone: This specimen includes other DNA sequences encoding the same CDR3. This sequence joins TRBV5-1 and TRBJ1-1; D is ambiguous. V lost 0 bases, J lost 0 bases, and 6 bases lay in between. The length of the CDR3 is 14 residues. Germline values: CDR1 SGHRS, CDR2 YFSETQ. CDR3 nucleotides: TGCGCCAGCAGCTTGGCCACCCTGAACACTGAAGCTTTCTTT. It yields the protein CASSLATLNTEAFF.

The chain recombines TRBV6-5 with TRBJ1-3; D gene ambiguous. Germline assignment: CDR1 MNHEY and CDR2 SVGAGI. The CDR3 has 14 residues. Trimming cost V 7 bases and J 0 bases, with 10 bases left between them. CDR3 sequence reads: CASTKRSSGNTIYF. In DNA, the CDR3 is TGTGCCAGCACGAAGCGGAGCTCTGGAAACACCATATATTTT.

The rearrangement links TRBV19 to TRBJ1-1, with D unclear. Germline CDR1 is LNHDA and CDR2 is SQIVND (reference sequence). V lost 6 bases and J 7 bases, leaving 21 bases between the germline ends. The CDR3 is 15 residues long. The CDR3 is CASSFSWTPGYEAFF. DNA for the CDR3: TGTGCCAGTAGCTTTTCCTGGACCCCTGGGTATGAAGCTTTCTTT.

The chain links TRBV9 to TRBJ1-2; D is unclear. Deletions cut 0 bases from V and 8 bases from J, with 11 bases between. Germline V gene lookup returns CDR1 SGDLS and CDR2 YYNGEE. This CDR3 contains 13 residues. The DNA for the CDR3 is TGTGCCAGCAGCGTAGTCCTCTACGGAGGCTACACCTTC. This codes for CASSVVLYGGYTF.